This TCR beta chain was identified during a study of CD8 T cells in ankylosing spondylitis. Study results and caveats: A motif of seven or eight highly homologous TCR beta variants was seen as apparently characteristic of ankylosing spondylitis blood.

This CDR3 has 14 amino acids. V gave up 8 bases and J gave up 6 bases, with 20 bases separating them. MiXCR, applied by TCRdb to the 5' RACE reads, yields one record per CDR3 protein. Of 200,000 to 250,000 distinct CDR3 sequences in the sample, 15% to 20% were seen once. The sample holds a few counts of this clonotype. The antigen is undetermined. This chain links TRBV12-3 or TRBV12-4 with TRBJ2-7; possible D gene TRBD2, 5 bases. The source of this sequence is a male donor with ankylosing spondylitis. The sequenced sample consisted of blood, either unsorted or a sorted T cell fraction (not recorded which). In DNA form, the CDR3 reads TGTGCCAGCGGGGAGACCGGGCCGGTAGGCGAGCAGTACTTC. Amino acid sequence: CASGETGPVGEQYF.